This T cell receptor (beta chain) was sequenced for a study of technical replicates of blood from a handful of donors. This table comes from immunoSEQ multiplex PCR, and its TCRdb copy is limited to in-frame clones, with some not included. Among about 90,000 clones, around 92% were seen once, and the ten largest hold over 0.2%. The CDR3 consists of 15 residues. Trimming pared 2 bases from V and 4 bases from J, leaving 12 bases between. From germline, CDR1 is SGHTA and CDR2 FQGTGA. Sequencing was performed on T cells isolated from PBMCs. The chain joins TRBV7-3 to TRBJ2-1; tentative D call: TRBD2 (6 bases). This TCR was sampled from a human donor in good health. CDR3 sequence reads: CASSLGGPPYNEQFF. As DNA, the CDR3 is TGTGCCAGCAGCTTAGGAGGGCCTCCTTACAATGAGCAGTTCTTC.